The 23 T cell receptor beta chains reported below all come from one sample, sequenced in a study of T cell responses to AZD1222 COVID-19 vaccine. Sequencing was performed with immunoSEQ multiplex PCR; in TCRdb, only in-frame clones are kept and a portion is missing. Of some 150,000 clones listed, roughly 87% were seen once; the top ten hold around 1.7%. The material was peripheral blood, obtained 28 days after the second AZD1222 dose. The receptors were gathered from an adult who received the AZD1222 COVID-19 vaccine.

The rearrangement joins TRBV9 to TRBJ2-7, with D uncertain. Germline V gene data show CDR1 as SGDLS and CDR2 as YYNGEE. V was clipped by 0 bases and J by 4 bases, with 11 bases between them. This CDR3 has 14 amino acids. The CDR3 sequence: CASSVGASPYEQYF. DNA of the CDR3: TGTGCCAGCAGCGTAGGGGCTAGTCCTTACGAGCAGTACTTC.

The genes are TRBV5-1 and TRBJ2-1, with TRBD2 identical over 16 bases. The CDR3 is 18 residues long. V shed 4 bases, J shed 4 bases, and the junction held 8 bases outside the gene matches. Per the germline V gene, CDR1 is SGHRS and CDR2 is YFSETQ. The CDR3 loop is CASSHPGLAGGVYNEQFF. In DNA, the CDR3 is TGCGCCAGCAGCCACCCGGGACTAGCGGGAGGGGTGTACAATGAGCAGTTCTTC.

The V call is TRBV9, the J call TRBJ1-6; no firm D call. Germline V gene lookup returns CDR1 SGDLS and CDR2 YYNGEE. V gave up 1 base and J gave up 8 bases, with 7 bases separating them. This CDR3 is built from 13 residues. The CDR3 nucleotides are TGTGCCAGCAGCGTAAACCGAGATTCACCCCTCCACTTT. This encodes CASSVNRDSPLHF.

The gene calls are TRBV30 and TRBJ2-3; unclear D gene. Trimming cost V 0 bases and J 5 bases, with 6 bases left between them. The CDR3 is made up of 12 amino acids. The germline V gene encodes CDR1 GTSNPN and CDR2 SVGIG (reference sequence). The CDR3 sequence: CAWSVNGDTQYF. As DNA, the CDR3 is TGTGCCTGGAGTGTAAACGGAGATACGCAGTATTTT.

This clone was counted a single time. V and J are TRBV6-2 or TRBV6-3 and TRBJ1-6; D remains ambiguous. The CDR3 runs to 16 residues. Germline V gene data show CDR1 as MNHEY and CDR2 as SVGEGT. The ends were cut back, 1 base at V and 8 bases at J, with 15 bases in the middle. CDR3 DNA sequence: TGTGCCAGCAGTTACTTTGCAGGCGGCGAGGATTCACCCCTCCACTTT. Its protein product is CASSYFAGGEDSPLHF.

This chain uses TRBV19 with TRBJ2-4; 10 bases are shared with TRBD1. CDR1 is LNHDA and CDR2 is SQIVND in the germline V gene (reference sequence). The CDR3 runs 15 residues. Losses at the gene ends were 6 bases for V and 8 bases for J; bases not matched to a gene: 10. The CDR3 DNA is TGTGCCAGTAGGGCTATGGGACAGGGGAAGGACATTCAGTACTTC. Translating gives CASRAMGQGKDIQYF. The full variable domain, its missing parts supplied by reference TRBV19 and TRBJ2-4, is DGGITQSPKYLFRKEGQNVTLSCEQNLNHDAMYWYRQDPGQGLRLIYYSQIVNDFQKGDIAEGYSVSREKKESFPLTVTSAQKNPTAFYLCASRAMGQGKDIQYFGAGTRLSVL.

V and J are TRBV6-2 or TRBV6-3 and TRBJ2-2, with 7 bases lining up with TRBD2. CDR3 length: 16 residues. Germline trimming cut 5 bases from V and 0 bases from J; bases unmatched to any gene: 6. The germline CDR1 and CDR2 sequences are MNHEY and SVGEGT. CDR3 loop: CASSDAGTTNTGELFF. The DNA for the CDR3 is TGTGCCAGCAGTGATGCCGGGACTACGAACACCGGGGAGCTGTTTTTT.

The V call is TRBV7-9, the J call TRBJ1-5; D is unclear. V gave up 0 bases and J gave up 1 base, with 7 bases separating them. The CDR3 has 15 residues. CDR1 is SEHNR, CDR2 FQNEAQ, per germline (reference sequence). The CDR3 protein is CASSLAPGSNQPQHF. CDR3 DNA sequence: TGTGCCAGCAGCTTAGCTCCCGGGAGCAATCAGCCCCAGCATTTT.

The chain has TRBV4-2 and TRBJ2-5; unclear D gene. Trimming took 0 bases from V and 4 from J, leaving 6 bases between them. Germline V gene data show CDR1 as LGHNA and CDR2 as YNFKEQ. The CDR3 is 13 residues long. The CDR3 loop reads CASSQDSLETQYF. CDR3 sequence (DNA): TGTGCCAGCAGCCAAGATTCGTTAGAGACCCAGTACTTC.

The rearrangement joins TRBV11-2 to TRBJ2-5; D gene unclear. Germline CDR1 reads SGHAT; CDR2 reads FQNNGV. The CDR3 spans 16 residues. V lost 5 bases, J lost 4 bases, and 20 bases lay in between. CDR3 sequence reads: CASSQSAAVRRETQYF. In DNA form, the CDR3 reads TGTGCCAGCAGCCAGTCAGCTGCAGTTCGTAGAGAGACCCAGTACTTC.

This clone was found a few times. The V and J genes are TRBV5-1 and TRBJ2-7, with 8 bases that match TRBD2. This CDR3 spans 15 amino acids. The germline CDR1 and CDR2 sequences are SGHRS and YFSETQ. V shed 1 base, J shed 6 bases, and the junction held 9 bases outside the gene matches. The chain's CDR3 is CASSLQPAGVSEQYF. The CDR3 DNA follows: TGCGCCAGCAGCTTGCAACCAGCGGGAGTTTCCGAGCAGTACTTC.

Note on this clone: Different DNA sequences within this sample yield the same CDR3. DNA of the CDR3: TGTGCCAGCAGCTTACTTGGGAACACTGAAGCTTTCTTT. Translated, it gives CASSLLGNTEAFF. The gene calls are TRBV7-9 and TRBJ1-1; unclear D gene. Deletions cut 2 bases from V and 1 base from J, with 5 bases between. CDR3 size: 13 residues. CDR1 and CDR2 from the germline V gene are SEHNR and FQNEAQ (reference sequence).

The chain recombines TRBV5-4 with TRBJ1-4; D is uncertain. The CDR3 is made up of 13 amino acids. Trimming took off 0 bases at V and 6 bases at J, with 6 bases between the two ends. Looked up from germline, CDR1 is SGHNT and CDR2 is YYREEE (reference sequence). The CDR3 nucleotides are TGTGCCAGCAGCTTGGCCATGGATGAAAAACTGTTTTTT. Translation gives CASSLAMDEKLFF.

The J gene is TRBJ1-2, the V gene TRBV24-1, with D possibly TRBD1 on 5 matching bases. Trimming took 5 bases from V and 2 from J, leaving 8 bases between them. Germline CDR1 is KGHDR and CDR2 is SFDVKD. The length of the CDR3 is 13 residues. CDR3 sequence: CATSVDSNYGYTF. Written as DNA, the CDR3 is TGTGCCACCAGTGTAGACAGCAACTATGGCTACACCTTC.

This sequence joins TRBV19 and TRBJ2-2; the D gene is possibly TRBD2 (6 bases). V dropped 6 bases and J dropped 4 bases, with 18 bases sitting between them. Germline V gives CDR1 LNHDA, CDR2 SQIVND (reference sequence). The CDR3 contains 16 residues. This CDR3 is CASSPVGRISTGELFF. CDR3 coding DNA: TGTGCCAGTAGCCCGGTGGGGAGGATTAGCACCGGGGAGCTGTTTTTT.

The chain has TRBV19 and TRBJ2-5, with D uncertain. Trimming shortened V by 1 base and J by 0 bases, and 9 bases separated the two germline ends. CDR1 is LNHDA and CDR2 is SQIVND in the germline V gene (reference sequence). The CDR3 length is 15 residues. CDR3: CASSIAGQNQETQYF. The DNA of the CDR3 is TGTGCCAGTAGTATAGCTGGGCAGAACCAAGAGACCCAGTACTTC.

The chain is built from TRBV9 and TRBJ1-3; D is unresolved. CDR1 is SGDLS, CDR2 YYNGEE, per germline. CDR3 length: 15 residues. Trimming left V 0 bases short and J 4 bases short, with 11 bases between. CDR3 sequence reads: CASSVERSGGNTIYF. CDR3 in DNA: TGTGCCAGCAGCGTAGAACGTTCGGGAGGAAACACCATATATTTT.

This sequence joins TRBV28 and TRBJ1-4; the D is unclear. The V end lost 3 bases, the J end lost 8 bases, and 10 bases lay between the germline ends. Germline V gene data show CDR1 as MDHEN and CDR2 as SYDVKM. This CDR3 region has 13 residues. CDR3 sequence reads: CASSFGVSEKLFF. CDR3 nucleotides: TGTGCCAGCAGTTTTGGGGTCAGCGAAAAACTGTTTTTT. Looking up the rest from reference TRBV28 and TRBJ1-4 gives the full variable domain: DVKVTQSSRYLVKRTGEKVFLECVQDMDHENMFWYRQDPGLGLRLIYFSYDVKMKEKGDIPEGYSVSREKKERFSLILESASTNQTSMYLCASSFGVSEKLFFGSGTQLSVL.

This rearrangement joins TRBV27 to TRBJ2-7, with 15 bases matching TRBD2. Germline CDR1 MNHEY, CDR2 SMNVEV (reference sequence). The CDR3 covers 15 residues. Losses at the gene ends were 6 bases for V and 7 bases for J; bases not matched to a gene: 7. The CDR3 coding sequence is TGTGCCAGCAGGAGGGGACTAGCGGGAGGAGGTGAGCAGTACTTC. It is translated as CASRRGLAGGGEQYF.

The chain links TRBV19 to TRBJ1-2; possibly TRBD1 for D (5 bases). The V end was cut by 11 bases, the J end by 5 bases, with 27 bases between. The CDR3 sequence is 16 residues long. In germline, CDR1 is LNHDA, CDR2 SQIVND (reference sequence). DNA of the CDR3: TGTGCCGTCAGTGGGGGTACAGGTCTGGGACTTTATGGCTACACCTTC. It yields the protein CAVSGGTGLGLYGYTF.

V usage is TRBV10-3 and J usage is TRBJ2-6, with D uncertain. The germline V gene encodes CDR1 ENHRY and CDR2 SYGVKD. CDR3 length: 15 amino acids. Trimming pared 2 bases from V and 1 base from J, leaving 6 bases between. CDR3 nucleotides: TGTGCCATCAGTGAGGCGGTATCTGGGGCCAACGTCCTGACTTTC. It specifies CAISEAVSGANVLTF.

J is TRBJ1-2 and V is TRBV28; no clear D gene. The V gene lost 6 bases and the J gene lost 6 bases, with 20 bases spanning the gap. This CDR3 comprises 15 residues. The germline V gene encodes CDR1 MDHEN and CDR2 SYDVKM. The CDR3 reads CASRPRTGGSDGYTF. The CDR3 DNA is TGTGCCAGCAGGCCCAGAACGGGCGGGTCTGATGGCTACACCTTC.

J is TRBJ1-3 and V is TRBV29-1; D is unresolved. This CDR3 region has 14 residues. Germline values: CDR1 SQVTM, CDR2 ANQGSEA. The V gene lost 1 base and the J gene lost 9 bases, with 16 bases spanning the gap. The CDR3 spells CSVEVGSLGSTIYF. The CDR3 DNA follows: TGCAGCGTTGAAGTAGGCAGCCTGGGGAGCACCATATATTTT.